The 25 T cell receptor beta chains below come from one sample, sequenced in a study of monozygotic twins with inflammatory bowel disease. Following a re-call of the 5' RACE reads, TCRdb has one entry per CDR3 protein and lacks DNA. The sample totals 400,000 or so distinct CDR3 sequences. Sequenced sample: blood. Every receptor here comes from a human donor with ulcerative colitis or Crohn's disease, or a healthy co-twin of an affected twin (not recorded which).

The chain couples TRBV7-9 to TRBJ2-7; as DNA is missing, the TRBD1 call by TCRdb cannot be tested. Germline CDR1 is SEHNR and CDR2 is FQNEAQ (reference sequence). The CDR3 covers 15 residues. The CDR3 region is CASSPQGPLKEEQYF.

The chain links TRBV7-3 to TRBJ2-3; TCRdb's D gene call, TRBD2, goes unchecked for lack of DNA. Germline CDR1 reads SGHTA; CDR2 reads FQGTGA. The CDR3 is made up of 18 amino acids. CDR3 residues: CASSLTAPLAGTTDTQYF.

The chain couples TRBV5-4 to TRBJ1-2. In germline, CDR1 is SGHNT, CDR2 YYREEE (reference sequence). This CDR3 is built from 15 residues. CDR3 protein: CASSLVGGGFSGYTF.

The rearrangement joins TRBV2 to TRBJ2-1; absent DNA, TCRdb's TRBD2 call cannot be checked. The CDR3 spans 15 residues. Germline V gene sequence: CDR1 SNHLY, CDR2 FYNNEI. Here the CDR3 reads CASRSPGLAGGEQFF.

The chain joins TRBV7-2 to TRBJ1-1; TCRdb's assignment of TRBD1 cannot be checked, as there is no DNA. The CDR3 loop spans 15 amino acids. Germline assignment: CDR1 SGHTA and CDR2 FQGNSA. The chain's CDR3 is CASSFVGGAGTEAFF.

This rearrangement joins TRBV7-2 to TRBJ1-6; TCRdb reports TRBD1, a call that lacks DNA to check it against. CDR3 length: 16 amino acids. Germline CDR1 is SGHTA and CDR2 is FQGNSA. The CDR3 spells CASSWGGDRNNSPLHF.

The V gene is TRBV4-3, the J gene TRBJ1-4. CDR3 length equals 13 residues. CDR1 and CDR2 (germline): LGHNA, YSLEER. CDR3 in amino acids: CASSQDPDEKLFF.

This chain links TRBV18 with TRBJ1-2; TCRdb lists TRBD1, though no DNA is available to test this call. The germline CDR1 and CDR2 sequences are KGHSH and LQKENI. CDR3 size: 13 residues. The CDR3 region is CASSPVTGWDYTF.

The chain links TRBV20-1 to TRBJ2-2; the TCRdb D gene call, TRBD2, has no DNA to confirm it. The germline CDR1 and CDR2 sequences are DFQATT and SNEGSKA (reference sequence). This CDR3 contains 14 residues. CDR3 sequence reads: CSALTSAYTGELFF.

The V gene is TRBV18, the J gene TRBJ1-1; TCRdb designates TRBD1, a call that cannot be tested without DNA. The CDR3 has 14 residues. Germline V CDR1 and CDR2: KGHSH, LQKENI. The CDR3 region is CASSFRRGATEAFF. The whole variable domain, filled in from reference TRBV18 and TRBJ1-1, reads NAGVMQNPRHLVRRRGQEARLRCSPMKGHSHVYWYRQLPEEGLKFMVYLQKENIIDESGMPKERFSAEFPKEGPSILRIQQVVRGDSAAYFCASSFRRGATEAFFGQGTRLTVV.

The genes are TRBV20-1 and TRBJ2-1; TCRdb gives TRBD1 as the D gene, but with no DNA this cannot be confirmed. This CDR3 is built from 12 residues. The germline gives CDR1 DFQATT, CDR2 SNEGSKA (reference sequence). The chain's CDR3 is CSAGRLSNEQFF.

The rearrangement uses TRBV10-3 and TRBJ2-7; TCRdb's D call of TRBD1 is untestable without DNA. The CDR3 has 14 amino acids. From germline, CDR1 is ENHRY and CDR2 SYGVKD. CDR3: CAIRPGTGAFEQYF.

The rearrangement uses TRBV29-1 and TRBJ2-2. Germline V gene data show CDR1 as SQVTM and CDR2 as ANQGSEA. The CDR3 spans 13 residues. CDR3 protein: CSVVGVNTGELFF.

The chain employs TRBV5-1 and TRBJ2-1. Per the germline V gene, CDR1 is SGHRS and CDR2 is YFSETQ. The CDR3 is 14 residues long. The CDR3: CAGSSSDSYNEQFF.

This sequence joins TRBV7-9 and TRBJ1-4; TCRdb names TRBD1, which stays unverified in the absence of DNA. Germline V lookup: CDR1 SEHNR, CDR2 FQNEAQ (reference sequence). This CDR3 is built from 14 residues. CDR3 sequence reads: CASSQTGPNEKLFF.

V is TRBV7-2 and J is TRBJ2-1; checking the TCRdb D call of TRBD2 is not possible without DNA. Germline V CDR1 and CDR2: SGHTA, FQGNSA. This CDR3 spans 15 amino acids. CDR3 region: CASSAGLAGHNEQFF.

The chain joins TRBV29-1 to TRBJ1-1; without DNA, the TCRdb call of TRBD1 cannot be checked. The CDR3 covers 11 residues. The germline V gene has CDR1 SQVTM and CDR2 ANQGSEA. The chain's CDR3 is CSVFQGTEAFF.

CDR3 protein: CASSLAVGQGSSSETQYF. J is TRBJ2-5 and V is TRBV5-1; the D gene TCRdb calls, TRBD1, cannot be checked with no DNA. Germline V gene sequence: CDR1 SGHRS, CDR2 YFSETQ. The CDR3 is made up of 18 amino acids. Supplemented by reference TRBV5-1 and TRBJ2-5, the full variable domain reads KAGVTQTPRYLIKTRGQQVTLSCSPISGHRSVSWYQQTPGQGLQFLFEYFSETQRNKGNFPGRFSGRQFSNSRSEMNVSTLELGDSALYLCASSLAVGQGSSSETQYFGPGTRLLVL.

J is TRBJ1-2 and V is TRBV6-5. This CDR3 has 13 amino acids. Germline CDR1 reads MNHEY; CDR2 reads SVGAGI. CDR3 sequence reads: CASSYKANYGYTF.

V gene TRBV13 combines with J gene TRBJ2-1; the D call from TCRdb, TRBD1, cannot be confirmed without DNA. CDR1 PRHDT and CDR2 FYEKMQ come from the germline V gene (reference sequence). This CDR3 is built from 14 residues. The CDR3 protein is CASVGDRNHNEQFF.

This sequence joins TRBV7-9 and TRBJ2-3. Germline CDR1 is SEHNR and CDR2 is FQNEAQ (reference sequence). CDR3 length: 14 residues. CDR3 region: CASSPTANRDTQYF.

The V and J genes are TRBV7-2 and TRBJ2-7. Germline V CDR1 and CDR2: SGHTA, FQGNSA. This CDR3 region has 14 residues. The chain's CDR3 is CASSLGGVVYEQYF. Complete variable domain (other parts from reference TRBV7-2 and TRBJ2-7): GAGVSQSPSNKVTEKGKDVELRCDPISGHTALYWYRQSLGQGLEFLIYFQGNSAPDKSGLPSDRFSAERTGGSVSTLTIQRTQQEDSAVYLCASSLGGVVYEQYFGPGTRLTVT.

V gene TRBV30 combines with J gene TRBJ2-3; TCRdb calls TRBD2, which cannot be checked without DNA. This CDR3 contains 15 residues. Germline V lookup: CDR1 GTSNPN, CDR2 SVGIG (reference sequence). The CDR3 loop is CAWTKGEGRKDTQYF.

The genes are TRBV12-3 or TRBV12-4 and TRBJ2-3; absent DNA, TCRdb's TRBD2 call cannot be checked. The CDR3 has 15 residues. The CDR3 loop reads CASRVAGIAGDTQYF.

The chain links TRBV9 to TRBJ1-2; without DNA, the TCRdb call of TRBD1 cannot be checked. The germline CDR1 and CDR2 sequences are SGDLS and YYNGEE. The CDR3 spans 17 residues. CDR3 loop: CASSGGGNFFPNYGYTF.